These 17 T cell receptor beta chains were all obtained from the same sample, sequenced in a study of early T cells in non-severe SARS-CoV-2 infection. TCRdb passed the 5' RACE reads through MiXCR, listing each CDR3 protein once. The sample has 70,000 to 95,000 distinct CDR3 sequences; roughly 14% are singletons. Source material: whole blood. These receptor sequences come from an adult who was a healthcare worker with PCR-confirmed SARS-CoV-2 infection or an uninfected control (not recorded which).

This clonotype has more than one count but fewer than ten. The genes are TRBV10-3 and TRBJ1-1; 7 positions agree with TRBD1. CDR3 size: 14 residues. Germline V gene sequence: CDR1 ENHRY, CDR2 SYGVKD. After removal of 6 bases from V and 1 base from J, the junction contained 5 bases not matched to a gene. CDR3 in DNA: TGTGCCATCAGAAGGGGACAGCCGAACACTGAAGCTTTCTTT. Its translation is CAIRRGQPNTEAFF.

This clonotype was found many times. This chain joins TRBV11-2 and TRBJ2-1; D ambiguous. Deletions cut 1 base from V and 7 bases from J, with 8 bases between. Germline V gene sequence: CDR1 SGHAT, CDR2 FQNNGV. The CDR3 is 13 amino acids. CDR3 protein: CASSLGRFNEQFF. CDR3 nucleotide sequence: TGTGCCAGCAGCTTAGGGCGGTTTAATGAGCAGTTCTTC.

This sequence joins TRBV5-1 and TRBJ1-2, with 9 nucleotides matching TRBD1. Germline loops: CDR1 SGHRS, CDR2 YFSETQ. The CDR3 consists of 14 residues. After removal of 4 bases from V and 0 bases from J, the junction contained 1 base not matched to a gene. CDR3 DNA sequence: TGCGCCAGCAGCGGGACAGGGACTAACTATGGCTACACCTTC. Encoded protein: CASSGTGTNYGYTF.

V gene TRBV4-2 combines with J gene TRBJ1-3, with TRBD1 as a possible D gene (5 bases). Germline assignment: CDR1 LGHNA and CDR2 YNFKEQ. V dropped 0 bases and J dropped 5 bases, with 17 bases sitting between them. The CDR3 is made up of 17 amino acids. CDR3 residues: CASSQDPGGRGRNTIYF. The CDR3 coding sequence is TGTGCCAGCAGCCAAGATCCGGGTGGGAGGGGCCGAAACACCATATATTTT.

The table lists this clonotype with a few counts. V usage is TRBV4-1 and J usage is TRBJ1-4, with D uncertain. CDR3 length equals 15 residues. V lost 0 bases and J 3 bases, leaving 8 bases between the germline ends. CDR1 and CDR2 (germline): MGHRA, YSYEKL. The CDR3 sequence is CASSQDRFSNEKLFF. The CDR3, as DNA: TGCGCCAGCAGCCAAGACAGGTTTTCTAATGAAAAACTGTTTTTT.

The table lists this clonotype with a few counts. The V gene is TRBV5-1, the J gene TRBJ1-2; the match to TRBD1 covers 7 bases. The CDR3 loop spans 17 amino acids. The V gene end was trimmed by 1 base and the J gene end by 0 bases; junction bases not matched to a gene: 9. Germline lookup yields CDR1 SGHRS and CDR2 YFSETQ. The CDR3 loop is CASSLSQGGSANYGYTF. As DNA, the CDR3 is TGCGCCAGCAGCTTGTCCCAGGGGGGATCCGCTAACTATGGCTACACCTTC.

As regards this clonotype: At one of its ends the junction is not consistent with the germline gene, which may arise from a read error. This sequence joins TRBV2 and TRBJ2-3; D perhaps matches TRBD2 (7 bases). Germline CDR1 SNHLY, CDR2 FYNNEI. The length of the CDR3 is 16 residues. This CDR3 is CAGSPRRGGPTDTQYF. The CDR3 bases are TGTGCCGGCAGCCCTCGGAGGGGGGGCCCCACAGATACGCAGTATTTT. Supplemented by reference TRBV2 and TRBJ2-3, the full variable domain reads EPEVTQTPSHQVTQMGQEVILRCVPISNHLYFYWYRQILGQKVEFLVSFYNNEISEKSEIFDDQFSVERPDGSNFTLKIRSTKLEDSAMYFCAGSPRRGGPTDTQYFGPGTRLTVL.

The CDR3 DNA is TGTGCCAGCAGACTGGGACTTACCTCCTACAATGAGCAGTTCTTC. Residues: CASRLGLTSYNEQFF. The chain is built from TRBV2 and TRBJ2-1, with D possibly TRBD2 on 6 matching bases. CDR3 length: 15 residues. Looked up from germline, CDR1 is SNHLY and CDR2 is FYNNEI. Trimming removed 6 bases from V and 0 bases from J, with 12 bases in between.

The V call is TRBV6-1, the J call TRBJ2-7; D ambiguous. This CDR3 is 14 amino acids long. CDR1 is MNHNS, CDR2 SASEGT, per germline. The germline V and J ends were trimmed by 1 base and 1 base, with 8 bases remaining between them. For the CDR3, the DNA is TGTGCCAGCAGTGAAGTAGGGTATTCCTACGAGCAGTACGTC. Translated: CASSEVGYSYEQYV.

The CDR3 loop reads CSARSNPGANYGYTF. Here the CDR3 DNA reads TGCAGTGCTAGATCTAACCCGGGGGCTAACTATGGCTACACCTTC. The genes are TRBV20-1 and TRBJ1-2; D may be TRBD1 (5 bases). Germline lookup yields CDR1 DFQATT and CDR2 SNEGSKA (reference sequence). Trimming stripped 2 bases from V and 0 bases from J, with 13 bases between. The CDR3 covers 15 residues.

This clonotype was seen many times. This chain joins TRBV12-3 or TRBV12-4 and TRBJ2-6, with D possibly TRBD2 on 5 matching bases. CDR3 length: 15 amino acids. Trimming took off 0 bases at V and 2 bases at J, with 5 bases between the two ends. As DNA, the CDR3 is TGTGCCAGCAGTTTAGCCGGGACTGGGGCCAACGTCCTGACTTTC. It encodes CASSLAGTGANVLTF.

J is TRBJ1-2 and V is TRBV29-1; D is undetermined. Trimming took 3 bases from V and 5 from J, leaving 13 bases between them. Germline V gene data show CDR1 as SQVTM and CDR2 as ANQGSEA. CDR3 length equals 13 residues. The CDR3: CSVDSRREYGYTF. CDR3 bases: TGCAGCGTTGACTCCAGGAGGGAGTATGGCTACACCTTC.

This clonotype was recorded at least ten times. J is TRBJ2-1 and V is TRBV13, with no clear D. V lost 5 bases to trimming and J lost 0 bases, with 5 bases between them. Germline CDR1 is PRHDT and CDR2 is FYEKMQ (reference sequence). The CDR3 is made up of 13 amino acids. Written as DNA, the CDR3 is TGTGCCAGCAGCCCCCCCTCCTACAATGAGCAGTTCTTC. This codes for CASSPPSYNEQFF.

This clonotype was detected ten times or more. This chain uses TRBV5-1 with TRBJ1-5; weak D call: TRBD1 (5 bases). There are 14 residues in the CDR3. CDR1 is SGHRS, CDR2 YFSETQ, per germline. Trimming left V 0 bases short and J 9 bases short, with 13 bases between. CDR3 DNA: TGCGCCAGCAGCTTGGATCCAACCCAGGGGCCCCAGCATTTT. It codes for CASSLDPTQGPQHF.

The CDR3 here is CASSLPGIQETQYF. Written as DNA, the CDR3 is TGTGCCAGCTCTCTCCCAGGGATCCAAGAGACCCAGTACTTC. V gene TRBV18 combines with J gene TRBJ2-5, with D possibly TRBD1 on 5 matching bases. The length of the CDR3 is 14 residues. V shed 6 bases and J shed 1 base, with 12 bases lying between them. The germline V gene encodes CDR1 KGHSH and CDR2 LQKENI.

This clonotype came up many times. This chain joins TRBV5-1 and TRBJ1-1; 7 bases match TRBD1. The CDR3 is 17 residues long. The germline V gene has CDR1 SGHRS and CDR2 YFSETQ. V gave up 2 bases and J gave up 1 base; unmatched junction bases: 11. CDR3 DNA: TGCGCCAGCAGCTTAAGGGTGTTAGGGACAGCGAACACTGAAGCTTTCTTT. Translated: CASSLRVLGTANTEAFF.

This clonotype was seen many times. This sequence joins TRBV10-3 and TRBJ1-6; the D gene is possibly TRBD1 (6 bases). Germline V gives CDR1 ENHRY, CDR2 SYGVKD. CDR3 length: 17 amino acids. Trimming stripped 2 bases from V and 2 bases from J, with 13 bases between. The CDR3 DNA reads as TGTGCCATCAGTGAGCCTACCAGGGGTGCCTATAATTCACCCCTCCACTTT. It translates to CAISEPTRGAYNSPLHF.